This record covers a single T cell receptor (beta chain). The data were obtained in a study of blood T cell repertoires in COVID-19. Study as a whole: Acute-phase and convalescent COVID-19 samples originated in the United States, Italy and Spain.

The V gene's germline CDR1 is MNHNY and CDR2 SVGAGI (reference sequence). This CDR3 has 18 amino acids. Trimming cost V 5 bases and J 6 bases; bases outside gene matches: 17. Original methodology: Reference gene primer amplification in the assay estimated nucleated cell counts. Clones were read by immunoSEQ multiplex PCR, and TCRdb kept only the in-frame ones, dropping some. V and J calls and clone size are those listed in that table; D and trimming were worked out from the DNA. The sample contains some 460,000 clones, 70% to 90% of which appear only once. Individuals drawn from 20 to 30 US areas were roughly 18 to 89 years old.

Specimen: PBMCs or T cells enriched from blood (not recorded which). This sequence originates from a young woman with acute COVID-19. V gene TRBV6-6 combines with J gene TRBJ2-1; the match to TRBD2 covers 9 bases. The chain's CDR3 is CASSHLKKREVRFNEQFF. As DNA, the CDR3 is TGTGCCAGCAGTCACCTCAAAAAGCGGGAGGTGCGGTTCAATGAGCAGTTCTTC.